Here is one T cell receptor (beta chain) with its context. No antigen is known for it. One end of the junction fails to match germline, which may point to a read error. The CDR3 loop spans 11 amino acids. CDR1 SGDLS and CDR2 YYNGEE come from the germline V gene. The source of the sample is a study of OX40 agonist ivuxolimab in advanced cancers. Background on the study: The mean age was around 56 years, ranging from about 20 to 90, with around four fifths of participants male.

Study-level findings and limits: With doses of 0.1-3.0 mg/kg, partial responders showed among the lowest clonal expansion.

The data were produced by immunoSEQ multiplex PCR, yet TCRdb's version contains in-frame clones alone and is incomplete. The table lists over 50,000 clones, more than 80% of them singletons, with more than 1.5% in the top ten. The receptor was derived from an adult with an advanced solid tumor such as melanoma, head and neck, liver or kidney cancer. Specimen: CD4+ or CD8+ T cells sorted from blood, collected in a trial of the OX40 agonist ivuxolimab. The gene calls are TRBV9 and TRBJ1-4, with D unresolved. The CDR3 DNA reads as TGTGCCAGCAGCGTGGTGCGGAAAACTGTTTTT. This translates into CASSVVRKTVF.